This TCR beta chain was recovered during a study of control samples from healthy donors and cancer patients. Generated by immunoSEQ multiplex PCR, the TCRdb table keeps only in-frame clones and is missing some. The sample holds around 80,000 clones; over 90% are singletons and the top ten take about 2.7%. This CDR3 is built from 13 residues. V shed 5 bases, J shed 3 bases, and the junction held 3 bases outside the gene matches. Germline V CDR1 and CDR2: SGHNT, YENEEA. Sequencing input: blood. The sequence derives from a woman in her thirties in good health. The V call is TRBV11-3, the J call TRBJ1-1, with 7 bases fitting TRBD1. The CDR3 region is CASSRGQHTEAFF. DNA for the CDR3: TGTGCCAGCAGCCGGGGACAGCACACTGAAGCTTTCTTT.